The rows below give T cell receptor beta chains drawn from one sample of a study of technical replicates of blood from a handful of donors. Only in-frame clones appear in the TCRdb table, and some are missing; sequencing was by immunoSEQ multiplex PCR. This table has 75,000 to 90,000 clones, 85% to 95% appearing once. The material sequenced was T cells isolated from PBMCs. The source is a human donor in good health. The CDR3 runs from the conserved cysteine through the conserved F or W. Each record gives: D gene, clone size, J gene, V gene, CDR3 DNA, CDR3 protein. A D gene is named only where the DNA matches it firmly. Part of the rows lack a size; the others show once, few, many or a class for expanded clones.

D: -
size: -
J: TRBJ1-5
V: TRBV7-3
DNA: TGTGCCAGCAGCTTGATACAGGACAATCAGCCCCAGCATTTT
CDR3: CASSLIQDNQPQHF

D: TRBD1
size: -
J: TRBJ2-7
V: TRBV5-1
DNA: TGCGCCAGCAGCGCCGGGACAGCCTACGAGCAGTACTTC
CDR3: CASSAGTAYEQYF

D: TRBD1
size: -
J: TRBJ2-5
V: TRBV7-6
DNA: TGTGCCAGCACCCCTCGGACAGGGGAAGAGACCCAGTACTTC
CDR3: CASTPRTGEETQYF

D: -
size: -
J: TRBJ1-2
V: TRBV9
DNA: TGTGCCAGCAGCGTAGACCCTGTCCGCTACTCTTACACCTTC
CDR3: CASSVDPVRYSYTF

D: -
size: -
J: TRBJ2-1
V: TRBV11-2
DNA: TGTGCCAGCAGCTTAGGGCAGGGTAGCCTGGATGAGCAGTTCTTC
CDR3: CASSLGQGSLDEQFF

D: -
size: -
J: TRBJ1-1
V: TRBV5-1
DNA: TGCGCCAGCAGCTTGGGACACCTTATCGGCACTGAAGCTTTCTTT
CDR3: CASSLGHLIGTEAFF

D: -
size: -
J: TRBJ1-1
V: TRBV10-1
DNA: TGCGCCAGCAGAGAGACAGCCTTT
CDR3: CASRETAF

D: -
size: once
J: TRBJ2-1
V: TRBV10-3
DNA: TGTGCCATCAGTGCGGGGTATGAGCAGTTCTTC
CDR3: CAISAGYEQFF

D: -
size: -
J: TRBJ1-1
V: TRBV2
DNA: TGTGCCAGCAGTGAAACGACAGCCACTGAAGCTTTCTTT
CDR3: CASSETTATEAFF

D: TRBD1
size: once
J: TRBJ2-7
V: TRBV13
DNA: TGTGCCAGCAGCTTTTACGGGACAGACTCCTACGAGCAGTACTTC
CDR3: CASSFYGTDSYEQYF

D: -
size: -
J: TRBJ2-3
V: TRBV19
DNA: TGTGCCAGTAGTATAGACAGGGCGGCTAGCACAGATACGCAGTATTTT
CDR3: CASSIDRAASTDTQYF

D: -
size: -
J: TRBJ1-1
V: TRBV19
DNA: TGTGCCAGCCTTCTCTACACTGAAGCTTTCTTT
CDR3: CASLLYTEAFF

D: -
size: once
J: TRBJ2-1
V: TRBV11-3
DNA: TGTGCCAGCAGCTTCGACGGTCTAGCAGACAATGAGCAGTTCTTC
CDR3: CASSFDGLADNEQFF

D: TRBD2
size: -
J: TRBJ2-3
V: TRBV28
DNA: TGTGCCAGCAGTTTAAATGGTCTAGCGGGAGAAGATACGCAGTATTTT
CDR3: CASSLNGLAGEDTQYF

D: -
size: -
J: TRBJ2-1
V: TRBV21-1
DNA: TGTGCCAGCAGCCAAAAACGGTGGGGACTTCATCACAATGAGCAGTTCTTC
CDR3: CASSQKRWGLHHNEQFF

D: TRBD1
size: -
J: TRBJ1-2
V: TRBV15
DNA: TGTGCCACCAGCAGCTACTACCCCGGGACAGTGGGGTTAGAAATAAGCTACACCTTC
CDR3: CATSSYYPGTVGLEISYTF

D: TRBD2
size: -
J: TRBJ2-1
V: TRBV2
DNA: TGTGCCAGCAGTGAAAGACTAGCGGGAGTCGCGAATGAGCAGTTCTTC
CDR3: CASSERLAGVANEQFF

D: -
size: -
J: TRBJ2-4
V: TRBV11-1
DNA: TGTGCCAGCAGCTCGGGAGCCATTCAGTACTTC
CDR3: CASSSGAIQYF

D: -
size: -
J: TRBJ2-7
V: TRBV4-1
DNA: TGCGCCAGCAGCCAAGCCCCTGGAGTGAGATACTACGAGCAGTACTTC
CDR3: CASSQAPGVRYYEQYF

D: TRBD2
size: -
J: TRBJ2-1
V: TRBV2
DNA: TGTGCCAGCAGCCCTAGACTAGCGGGAGGAGTAAATGAGCAGTTCTTC
CDR3: CASSPRLAGGVNEQFF

D: -
size: -
J: TRBJ1-3
V: TRBV27
DNA: TGTGCCAGCAGTCTCGACCGGGCTGGAAACACCATATATTTT
CDR3: CASSLDRAGNTIYF

D: TRBD1
size: -
J: TRBJ2-5
V: TRBV4-3
DNA: TGCGCCAGCAGCCGGCGACAGGGTTCGGAGACCCAGTACTTC
CDR3: CASSRRQGSETQYF

D: TRBD1
size: once
J: TRBJ2-3
V: TRBV6-7
DNA: TGTGCCAGCCGACGACAGGGCTATTTGGATACGCAGTATTTT
CDR3: CASRRQGYLDTQYF

D: -
size: -
J: TRBJ1-1
V: TRBV6-6
DNA: TGTGCCAGCTACAATAGGGGCACGAACACTGAAGCTTTCTTT
CDR3: CASYNRGTNTEAFF

D: -
size: -
J: TRBJ1-2
V: TRBV7-9
DNA: TGTGCCAGCAGCTTAGGCCAGATCTATGGCTACACCTTC
CDR3: CASSLGQIYGYTF

D: TRBD2
size: -
J: TRBJ2-3
V: TRBV7-8
DNA: TGTGCCAGCAGCCTCGGGACTACGGAGGCAGATACGCAGTATTTT
CDR3: CASSLGTTEADTQYF

D: -
size: -
J: TRBJ1-2
V: TRBV28
DNA: TGTGCCAGCAGTCTGACCCGAACAGCCAACTATGGCTACACCTTC
CDR3: CASSLTRTANYGYTF

D: -
size: once
J: TRBJ2-7
V: TRBV6-5
DNA: TGTGCCAGCCTCAATCTTCAGGGCTCCTACGAGCAGTACTTC
CDR3: CASLNLQGSYEQYF

D: TRBD1
size: -
J: TRBJ1-1
V: TRBV4-3
DNA: TGCGCCAGCCGCAGAGGGACAGGAAATACTGAAGCTTTCTTT
CDR3: CASRRGTGNTEAFF

D: -
size: -
J: TRBJ2-7
V: TRBV9
DNA: TGTGCCAGCAGCAGGGAACGGCGGGCCAACGAGCAGTACTTC
CDR3: CASSRERRANEQYF

D: -
size: -
J: TRBJ1-4
V: TRBV9
DNA: TGTGCCAGCAGCGTTGGCGGGAGGGGAACTAATGAAAAACTGTTTTTT
CDR3: CASSVGGRGTNEKLFF

D: TRBD2
size: -
J: TRBJ2-1
V: TRBV7-3
DNA: TGTGCCAGCAGCTTCGGGACTAGCGTCTACAATGAGCAGTTCTTC
CDR3: CASSFGTSVYNEQFF

D: TRBD2
size: -
J: TRBJ2-5
V: TRBV10-3
DNA: TGTGCCATCAGTGTAGGAGCGGGAGTAGTTGAAGAGACCCAGTACTTC
CDR3: CAISVGAGVVEETQYF

D: -
size: -
J: TRBJ2-7
V: TRBV16
DNA: TGTGCCAGCACTTACACCTCCACCGAGCAGTACTTC
CDR3: CASTYTSTEQYF

D: -
size: once
J: TRBJ1-3
V: TRBV9
DNA: TGTGCCAGCAGCCCGGGTGGGGGGTCAGGAAACACCATATATTTT
CDR3: CASSPGGGSGNTIYF

D: -
size: -
J: TRBJ1-1
V: TRBV30
DNA: TGTGCCTGGAGTGTACTTAGATCGGAGACTGAAGCTTTCTTT
CDR3: CAWSVLRSETEAFF

D: TRBD1
size: -
J: TRBJ2-7
V: TRBV11-2
DNA: TGTGCCAGCAGCCACCGTGGGACAGGGGAGCTTGAGCAGTACTTC
CDR3: CASSHRGTGELEQYF

D: -
size: once
J: TRBJ1-2
V: TRBV27
DNA: TGTGCCAGCAGCGTGCGAGCAGGTTCTAACTATGGCTACACCTTC
CDR3: CASSVRAGSNYGYTF

D: TRBD1
size: -
J: TRBJ1-1
V: TRBV5-8
DNA: TGTGCCAGCAGCTTGGTTTGGACAGGGTTAATTGAAGCTTTCTTT
CDR3: CASSLVWTGLIEAFF

D: TRBD1
size: -
J: TRBJ2-5
V: TRBV5-1
DNA: TGCGCCAGCAGCCTAGGACAGGGAATGGATGGAGAGACCCAGTACTTC
CDR3: CASSLGQGMDGETQYF

D: -
size: -
J: TRBJ2-2
V: TRBV7-3
DNA: TGTGCCAGCAGCCCTAGGATCGGGGAGCTGTTTTTT
CDR3: CASSPRIGELFF